This T cell receptor (beta chain) stems from a study of B cell selection in AIRE deficiency. The method was immunoSEQ multiplex PCR; TCRdb's version includes in-frame clones alone and lacks a portion of them. Here the sample spans about 25,000 clones, roughly 95% being singletons. CD4+CD127+ cells were sorted as the conventional CD4 T cells. Controls came from healthy donors unrelated to patients. V gave up 5 bases and J gave up 0 bases, with 27 bases separating them. This CDR3 region has 20 residues. CDR1 LNHDA and CDR2 SQIVND come from the germline V gene (reference sequence). The specimen was CD4+CD127+ conventional T cells sorted from PBMCs. The source of this sequence is a human donor in good health. The rearrangement links TRBV19 to TRBJ2-3; tentatively, D is TRBD1 (7 bases). CDR3 amino acids: CASSPPWGDTGEVSTDTQYF. CDR3 DNA sequence: TGTGCCAGTAGTCCTCCCTGGGGGGATACAGGGGAAGTTAGCACAGATACGCAGTATTTT.